Listed here are 27 T cell receptor beta chains from one sample, sequenced in a study of patients and donors after allogeneic stem cell transplantation (dated by TCRdb to the early 2020s). Libraries were constructed by RT-PCR. Data came from a NextSeq 550. Using fastp at Q25 and MiXCR, TCRdb reprocessed the public reads and kept productive beta chains. Each CDR3 protein gets just one entry, which takes the most common genes and DNA from the rows behind it. A total of over 150,000 distinct CDR3 sequences appear in this sample, 30% of them only once. The top ten clonotypes cover approximately 3% of the sample. Sequenced: blood, either unsorted or a sorted T cell fraction (not recorded which). Receptors originate from a human donor who was either an allogeneic HSCT recipient or a stem cell or donor lymphocyte infusion donor (not recorded which). It is not recorded whose cells these are; they may come from a transplant donor.

The V gene is TRBV10-3, the J gene TRBJ2-1; maybe TRBD1 (6 bases). The CDR3 has 14 amino acids. Trimming cost V 7 bases and J 0 bases, with 10 bases left between them. Germline V CDR1 and CDR2: ENHRY, SYGVKD. CDR3 bases: TGTGCCATCAACAGACAGGACTCCTACAATGAGCAGTTCTTC. It codes for CAINRQDSYNEQFF.

This clonotype showed up just a few times. This sequence joins TRBV6-5 and TRBJ1-1, with TRBD1 matching over 7 bases. The length of the CDR3 is 14 residues. Germline trimming cut 2 bases from V and 4 bases from J; bases unmatched to any gene: 4. In germline, CDR1 is MNHEY, CDR2 SVGAGI. CDR3 loop: CASSYAGGVTEAFF. The CDR3 DNA reads TGTGCCAGCAGTTACGCAGGGGGGGTCACTGAAGCTTTCTTT.

The chain employs TRBV28 and TRBJ1-4, with D perhaps TRBD1 (5 bases). Trimming cost V 5 bases and J 4 bases, with 8 bases left between them. This CDR3 has 13 amino acids. Per the germline V gene, CDR1 is MDHEN and CDR2 is SYDVKM. CDR3 in amino acids: CASSDSVNEKLFF. The CDR3 nucleotides read TGTGCCAGCAGTGACAGTGTTAATGAAAAACTGTTTTTT.

Ten or more counts support this clonotype. The chain joins TRBV7-2 to TRBJ1-1; D uncertain. The CDR3 is made up of 13 amino acids. Germline CDR1 reads SGHTA; CDR2 reads FQGNSA. Trimming left V 5 bases short and J 0 bases short, with 7 bases between. DNA of the CDR3: TGTGCCAGCAGCCTCGACATGAACACTGAAGCTTTCTTT. This gives the protein CASSLDMNTEAFF.

V is TRBV28 and J is TRBJ1-3; D uncertain. Germline V CDR1 and CDR2: MDHEN, SYDVKM. Trimming took off 2 bases at V and 14 bases at J, with 10 bases between the two ends. This CDR3 is built from 11 residues. In DNA, the CDR3 is TGTGCCAGCAGTTTACGCCAGGCCCTATATTTT. It encodes CASSLRQALYF.

The chain combines TRBV4-3 with TRBJ1-5, with D possibly being TRBD1 (6 bases). The germline V and J ends were trimmed by 3 bases and 5 bases, with 17 bases remaining between them. The CDR3 loop spans 16 amino acids. Per germline, CDR1 LGHNA and CDR2 YSLEER. CDR3 amino acids: CASSQDPQGPHQPQHF. The CDR3 DNA follows: TGCGCCAGCAGCCAGGACCCACAGGGTCCACATCAGCCCCAGCATTTT.

This clonotype was counted between two and nine times. V is TRBV7-9 and J is TRBJ2-2, with 10 bases that match TRBD1. The CDR3 spans 16 residues. Germline values: CDR1 SEHNR, CDR2 FQNEAQ (reference sequence). V shed 5 bases, J shed 4 bases, and the junction held 7 bases outside the gene matches. The CDR3 loop is CASSHRTGGSTGELFF. In DNA form, the CDR3 reads TGTGCCAGCAGCCATCGGACAGGGGGAAGCACCGGGGAGCTGTTTTTT.

This chain joins TRBV5-6 and TRBJ1-5; D uncertain. Trimming took 1 base from V and 0 from J, leaving 14 bases between them. The germline gives CDR1 SGHDT, CDR2 YYEEEE. This CDR3 contains 17 residues. The DNA of the CDR3 is TGTGCCAGCAGCTTGTGGCCTACTAGAAGTAGCAATCAGCCCCAGCATTTT. Amino acids: CASSLWPTRSSNQPQHF.

There are many counts of this clonotype. V and J are TRBV27 and TRBJ1-5; tentatively, D is TRBD1 (6 bases). Germline lookup yields CDR1 MNHEY and CDR2 SMNVEV (reference sequence). V lost 2 bases and J lost 0, with 8 bases in between. The CDR3 covers 15 residues. CDR3 bases: TGTGCCAGCAGTTTAGGGACATTTAGCAATCAGCCCCAGCATTTT. It specifies CASSLGTFSNQPQHF.

This clonotype was seen at least ten times. Here the CDR3 reads CASSSEQNSPLHF. CDR3 in DNA: TGCGCCAGCAGCTCGGAACAGAATTCACCCCTCCACTTT. J is TRBJ1-6 and V is TRBV5-1; no clear D. The germline V gene has CDR1 SGHRS and CDR2 YFSETQ. The length of the CDR3 is 13 residues. The V end was cut by 3 bases, the J end by 7 bases, with 8 bases between.

This sequence joins TRBV5-1 and TRBJ1-4; D remains unclear. Germline-derived CDR1 and CDR2 are SGHRS and YFSETQ. Deletions cut 0 bases from V and 0 bases from J, with 6 bases between. The CDR3 contains 15 residues. The CDR3 loop reads CASSLAGTTNEKLFF. The CDR3 DNA sequence: TGCGCCAGCAGCTTGGCGGGGACAACTAATGAAAAACTGTTTTTT. Combining the CDR3 with reference TRBV5-1 and TRBJ1-4 gives the whole variable domain KAGVTQTPRYLIKTRGQQVTLSCSPISGHRSVSWYQQTPGQGLQFLFEYFSETQRNKGNFPGRFSGRQFSNSRSEMNVSTLELGDSALYLCASSLAGTTNEKLFFGSGTQLSVL.

The chain carries TRBV25-1 and TRBJ2-5; D unclear. This CDR3 is 13 amino acids long. The germline V gene encodes CDR1 MGHDK and CDR2 SYGVNS. Trimming took off 2 bases at V and 0 bases at J, with 4 bases between the two ends. The CDR3 DNA is TGTGCCAGCAGTGAAAGCTACCAAGAGACCCAGTACTTC. It specifies CASSESYQETQYF.

The gene calls are TRBV3-1 and TRBJ1-1; D is possibly TRBD1 (5 bases). Germline CDR1 reads LGHDT; CDR2 reads YNNKEL (reference sequence). This CDR3 is built from 12 residues. V lost 3 bases and J lost 10, with 12 bases in between. The chain's CDR3 is CASSHTGGVAFF. CDR3 bases: TGTGCCAGCAGCCATACCGGGGGAGTAGCTTTCTTT.

The sample holds a few counts of this clonotype. The chain is built from TRBV20-1 and TRBJ2-1; 7 positions match TRBD2. The germline V gene encodes CDR1 DFQATT and CDR2 SNEGSKA (reference sequence). CDR3 size: 15 residues. With 0 bases clipped from V and 4 bases from J, the junction kept 6 bases outside the gene matches. The CDR3 loop reads CSARDGGGPYNEQFF. The CDR3 nucleotides read TGCAGTGCTAGAGATGGGGGAGGGCCTTACAATGAGCAGTTCTTC.

The V gene is TRBV27, the J gene TRBJ1-5, with D maybe TRBD1 (6 bases). Per germline, CDR1 MNHEY and CDR2 SMNVEV (reference sequence). The CDR3 has 17 residues. Deletions cut 10 bases from V and 3 bases from J, with 25 bases between. CDR3 nucleotide sequence: TGTGCCAACCCCGGATCAGGGGCCGGGGGGTACAATCAGCCCCAGCATTTT. It encodes CANPGSGAGGYNQPQHF.

The rearrangement joins TRBV18 to TRBJ1-1; 9 nucleotides line up with TRBD1. Per the germline V gene, CDR1 is KGHSH and CDR2 is LQKENI. Trimming at V came to 3 bases and at J to 4 bases, leaving 6 bases not matched to a gene. The CDR3 extends over 15 amino acids. The CDR3 DNA reads TGTGCCAGCTCACCCCAGGGACAGGGATCCACTGAAGCTTTCTTT. Residues: CASSPQGQGSTEAFF. The entire variable domain, with the rest obtained from reference TRBV18 and TRBJ1-1, is as follows: NAGVMQNPRHLVRRRGQEARLRCSPMKGHSHVYWYRQLPEEGLKFMVYLQKENIIDESGMPKERFSAEFPKEGPSILRIQQVVRGDSAAYFCASSPQGQGSTEAFFGQGTRLTVV.

The V gene is TRBV28, the J gene TRBJ2-5, with D possibly being TRBD2 (5 bases). V shed 3 bases and J shed 3 bases, with 11 bases lying between them. This CDR3 spans 14 amino acids. The germline CDR1 and CDR2 sequences are MDHEN and SYDVKM. The CDR3 nucleotides are TGTGCCAGCAGTTTTGTGGGAGTAGAAGAGACCCAGTACTTC. Protein sequence: CASSFVGVEETQYF. Complete variable domain (other parts from reference TRBV28 and TRBJ2-5): DVKVTQSSRYLVKRTGEKVFLECVQDMDHENMFWYRQDPGLGLRLIYFSYDVKMKEKGDIPEGYSVSREKKERFSLILESASTNQTSMYLCASSFVGVEETQYFGPGTRLLVL.

The chain carries TRBV6-5 and TRBJ2-7, with TRBD1 identical over 9 bases. The junction had 2 bases not matched to a gene; V was cut back by 2 bases and J by 6 bases. The germline V gene has CDR1 MNHEY and CDR2 SVGAGI. This CDR3 is built from 13 residues. CDR3 amino acids: CASSYTGGVEQYF. The CDR3 DNA follows: TGTGCCAGCAGTTACACAGGGGGCGTCGAGCAGTACTTC.

This sequence joins TRBV5-1 and TRBJ1-2; TRBD1 might be the D (5 bases). The CDR3 spans 14 residues. Per the germline V gene, CDR1 is SGHRS and CDR2 is YFSETQ. Trimming cost V 0 bases and J 4 bases, with 10 bases left between them. Here the CDR3 DNA reads TGCGCCAGCAGCTTGGACGGGACGGTCTATGGCTACACCTTC. It is translated as CASSLDGTVYGYTF.

This clonotype was observed a few times. The V gene is TRBV28, the J gene TRBJ2-5; D possibly corresponds to TRBD1 (6 bases). This CDR3 comprises 15 residues. Looked up from germline, CDR1 is MDHEN and CDR2 is SYDVKM. Trimming cost V 5 bases and J 2 bases, with 15 bases left between them. CDR3 protein: CASSPQGPTQETQYF. CDR3 DNA sequence: TGTGCCAGCAGTCCCCAGGGGCCGACTCAAGAGACCCAGTACTTC.

This clonotype was detected a few times. The rearrangement links TRBV4-2 to TRBJ1-6; D is ambiguous. The V end lost 3 bases, the J end lost 6 bases, and 15 bases lay between the germline ends. This CDR3 is built from 16 residues. Germline CDR1 reads LGHNA; CDR2 reads YNFKEQ. The CDR3, as DNA: TGTGCCAGCAGCCAGGCCGTGGGCACCCTTAATTCACCCCTCCACTTT. Translating it yields CASSQAVGTLNSPLHF.

The chain has TRBV12-3 or TRBV12-4 and TRBJ1-5; 9 nucleotides agree with TRBD1. Trimming removed 6 bases from V and 6 bases from J; junction bases left unmatched: 6. This CDR3 has 14 amino acids. CDR3 coding DNA: TGTGCCAGCAGCCCGACAGGGGGACCTCAGCCCCAGCATTTT. This gives the protein CASSPTGGPQPQHF.

The genes are TRBV18 and TRBJ2-1; 7 bases agree with TRBD2. After removal of 3 bases from V and 7 bases from J, the junction contained 12 bases not matched to a gene. Germline V CDR1 and CDR2: KGHSH, LQKENI. The CDR3 has 16 amino acids. The CDR3 nucleotides are TGTGCCAGCTCACCTCGGACGGAAACGGGGGGTAATGAGCAGTTCTTC. Amino acid sequence: CASSPRTETGGNEQFF.

The CDR3 DNA is TGTGCCAGCAGCCCTGAGGGAGTACCCGAGCAGTACTTC. Residues: CASSPEGVPEQYF. This chain uses TRBV16 with TRBJ2-7; TRBD2 is a possible D gene (5 bases). The CDR3 contains 13 residues. Germline CDR1 and CDR2: KGHSY and FQNENV. The V end was cut by 4 bases, the J end by 6 bases, with 13 bases between.

This clonotype was seen only once. This chain joins TRBV13 and TRBJ2-6; D is perhaps TRBD1 (6 bases). The CDR3 is 17 amino acids. V dropped 3 bases and J dropped 1 base, with 13 bases sitting between them. Germline V gene data show CDR1 as PRHDT and CDR2 as FYEKMQ (reference sequence). CDR3: CASSFSLGGSGANVLTF. The CDR3 bases are TGTGCCAGCAGCTTTAGCCTAGGGGGTTCTGGGGCCAACGTCCTGACTTTC.

The chain is built from TRBV6-1 and TRBJ2-7, with 7 bases matching TRBD1. Germline CDR1 and CDR2: MNHNS and SASEGT. V lost 6 bases, J lost 4 bases, and 6 bases stayed unmatched. The CDR3 is 13 residues long. The CDR3 DNA reads as TGTGCCAGCAGACGGGACAGTAATTACGAGCAGTACTTC. Translating gives CASRRDSNYEQYF.

Details on this clonotype: A much larger clone differs from this one at a single base, so this may be a read error. The V and J genes are TRBV4-3 and TRBJ2-7; D may be TRBD1 or TRBD2 (5 bases each). The CDR3 contains 16 residues. The germline V gene has CDR1 LGHNA and CDR2 YSLEER. The CDR3 coding sequence is TGCGCCTGCAGCCAACCTCGGGACGGTGCCTCCTACGAGCAGTACTTC. Its protein product is CACSQPRDGASYEQYF.